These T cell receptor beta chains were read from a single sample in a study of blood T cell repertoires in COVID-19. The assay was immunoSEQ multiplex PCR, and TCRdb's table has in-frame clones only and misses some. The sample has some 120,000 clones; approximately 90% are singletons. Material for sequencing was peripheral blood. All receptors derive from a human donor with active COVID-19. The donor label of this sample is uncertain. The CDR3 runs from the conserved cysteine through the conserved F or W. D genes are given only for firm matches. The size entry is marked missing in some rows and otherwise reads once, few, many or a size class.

cdr3_nt: TGCGCCAGCAGCTTGGCCGGGGAGGGAGTGTACGAGCAGTACTTC; cdr3_aa: CASSLAGEGVYEQYF; j_call: TRBJ2-7; v_call: TRBV5-1; d_call: TRBD2; clone_size: NA
cdr3_nt: TGTGCCAGCAGCTCGACCGGGACTAGCGGGGGCGAGCAGTACTTC; cdr3_aa: CASSSTGTSGGEQYF; j_call: TRBJ2-7; v_call: TRBV7-6; d_call: TRBD2; clone_size: NA
cdr3_nt: TGTGCCAGCAGCTTGGAACCAGCGGGGTACCCAGAGACCCAGTACTTC; cdr3_aa: CASSLEPAGYPETQYF; j_call: TRBJ2-5; v_call: TRBV5-5; d_call: TRBD2; clone_size: NA
cdr3_nt: TGTGCCAGCAGCGCCGGACTAGCGGGGGCCTACAATGAGCAGTTCTTC; cdr3_aa: CASSAGLAGAYNEQFF; j_call: TRBJ2-1; v_call: TRBV7-8; d_call: TRBD2; clone_size: NA
cdr3_nt: TGTGCCAGCAGCTTATCGACAGGGATCAATGAGCAGTTCTTC; cdr3_aa: CASSLSTGINEQFF; j_call: TRBJ2-1; v_call: TRBV7-7; d_call: TRBD1; clone_size: NA
cdr3_nt: TGTGCCAGCAGCCCTAGCGCGACTAGTAGTGAGACCCAGTACTTC; cdr3_aa: CASSPSATSSETQYF; j_call: TRBJ2-5; v_call: TRBV13; d_call: NA; clone_size: NA
cdr3_nt: TGTGCCAGCAGTTACGCGGACAGGGGGAACTATGGCTACACCTTC; cdr3_aa: CASSYADRGNYGYTF; j_call: TRBJ1-2; v_call: TRBV6-6; d_call: TRBD1; clone_size: NA
cdr3_nt: TGTGCCAGCAGCTTAGGCCAGGGATCGACCACCGGGGAGCTGTTTTTT; cdr3_aa: CASSLGQGSTTGELFF; j_call: TRBJ2-2; v_call: TRBV7-2; d_call: NA; clone_size: NA
cdr3_nt: TGTGCCAGCAGCGGACTGGGTCCAAAGACCTCTGGGGCCAACGTCCTGACTTTC; cdr3_aa: CASSGLGPKTSGANVLTF; j_call: TRBJ2-6; v_call: TRBV9; d_call: NA; clone_size: few
cdr3_nt: TGTGCCAGCAGGTCAGACAGAGAGCAGTACTTC; cdr3_aa: CASRSDREQYF; j_call: TRBJ2-7; v_call: TRBV11-1; d_call: NA; clone_size: NA
cdr3_nt: TGTGCCAGCAGCTTACCTGGGACTAGGGAAGGGGAGCTGTTTTTT; cdr3_aa: CASSLPGTREGELFF; j_call: TRBJ2-2; v_call: TRBV7-9; d_call: TRBD2; clone_size: NA
cdr3_nt: TGCGCCAGCACTCCTTACTGTCGGGTTTCAGCTAACTATGGCTACACCTTC; cdr3_aa: CASTPYCRVSANYGYTF; j_call: TRBJ1-2; v_call: TRBV23-1; d_call: NA; clone_size: NA
cdr3_nt: TGTGCCAGCAGCTCCGAGATCGGGGAGACCCAGTACTTC; cdr3_aa: CASSSEIGETQYF; j_call: TRBJ2-5; v_call: TRBV7-8; d_call: NA; clone_size: NA
cdr3_nt: TGTGCCAGTAGTACCACGGGGGACGGCCGGGACAATGAGCAGTTCTTC; cdr3_aa: CASSTTGDGRDNEQFF; j_call: TRBJ2-1; v_call: TRBV19; d_call: NA; clone_size: NA
cdr3_nt: TGTGCCTGGGGTACGGGACAGGGTAGCAATCAGCCCCAGCATTTT; cdr3_aa: CAWGTGQGSNQPQHF; j_call: TRBJ1-5; v_call: TRBV30; d_call: TRBD1; clone_size: NA
cdr3_nt: TGTGCCAGCGACCCCGGGACAGGGGGCGCAATGTCCACTGAAGCTTTCTTT; cdr3_aa: CASDPGTGGAMSTEAFF; j_call: TRBJ1-1; v_call: TRBV3-1/TRBV3-2; d_call: TRBD1; clone_size: NA
cdr3_nt: TGTGCCAGCAGTCAAGGACTACAAGATACGCAGTATTTT; cdr3_aa: CASSQGLQDTQYF; j_call: TRBJ2-3; v_call: TRBV2; d_call: NA; clone_size: NA
cdr3_nt: TGTGCCAGCAGCCCGACTAGCGGGCGCTCCGGGGAGCTGTTTTTT; cdr3_aa: CASSPTSGRSGELFF; j_call: TRBJ2-2; v_call: TRBV5-5; d_call: TRBD2; clone_size: NA
cdr3_nt: TGTGCCAGCAGCCTCACAGGCGTGAGCACAGATACGCAGTATTTT; cdr3_aa: CASSLTGVSTDTQYF; j_call: TRBJ2-3; v_call: TRBV3-1/TRBV3-2; d_call: NA; clone_size: once
cdr3_nt: TGCGCCAGCAGTGGGACAGGGCGGGGAGCCGGGGAGCTGTTTTTT; cdr3_aa: CASSGTGRGAGELFF; j_call: TRBJ2-2; v_call: TRBV10-2; d_call: TRBD1; clone_size: NA
cdr3_nt: TGTGCCAGTAGTATCCTGGGAGGATATGGCTACACCTTC; cdr3_aa: CASSILGGYGYTF; j_call: TRBJ1-2; v_call: TRBV19; d_call: NA; clone_size: NA
cdr3_nt: TGTGCCAGCAGTGAAATACAGGGCGCCTATAATTCACCCCTCCACTTT; cdr3_aa: CASSEIQGAYNSPLHF; j_call: TRBJ1-6; v_call: TRBV6-1; d_call: NA; clone_size: few
cdr3_nt: TGTGCCAGCAGGTCCGGGACAGGGGGAGGTCAGCCCCAGCATTTT; cdr3_aa: CASRSGTGGGQPQHF; j_call: TRBJ1-5; v_call: TRBV7-2; d_call: TRBD1; clone_size: NA
cdr3_nt: TGCGCCAGCAGCCAAGAGGAGGGGATGAACTATGGCTACACCTTC; cdr3_aa: CASSQEEGMNYGYTF; j_call: TRBJ1-2; v_call: TRBV4-3; d_call: NA; clone_size: NA
cdr3_nt: TGTGCCAGCAGCTTAGTTGGCAGGGTTGCAGATACGCAGTATTTT; cdr3_aa: CASSLVGRVADTQYF; j_call: TRBJ2-3; v_call: TRBV7-2; d_call: NA; clone_size: NA
cdr3_nt: TGTGCCAGCAGTTTACGGCTAGCCTCCTACAATGAGCAGTTCTTC; cdr3_aa: CASSLRLASYNEQFF; j_call: TRBJ2-1; v_call: TRBV27; d_call: NA; clone_size: NA
cdr3_nt: TGTGCCAGCAGCTTAGTCCCCGATGAGGGAGAGCAGTTCTTC; cdr3_aa: CASSLVPDEGEQFF; j_call: TRBJ2-1; v_call: TRBV7-3; d_call: NA; clone_size: NA
cdr3_nt: TGTGCCAGCAGCTTAGCGCTACGGGAGATTAATGAAAAACTGTTTTTT; cdr3_aa: CASSLALREINEKLFF; j_call: TRBJ1-4; v_call: TRBV7-8; d_call: NA; clone_size: NA
cdr3_nt: TGTGCCAGCATCCCCCGCGGACAGTTGGGCTATGGCTACACCTTC; cdr3_aa: CASIPRGQLGYGYTF; j_call: TRBJ1-2; v_call: TRBV28; d_call: NA; clone_size: NA
cdr3_nt: TGTGCCAGCAGTTTATCAGGGATTGGCACTGAAGCTTTCTTT; cdr3_aa: CASSLSGIGTEAFF; j_call: TRBJ1-1; v_call: TRBV28; d_call: NA; clone_size: NA
cdr3_nt: TGTGCCAGCAGAGGGACAGCAGCGAACACCGGGGAGCTGTTTTTT; cdr3_aa: CASRGTAANTGELFF; j_call: TRBJ2-2; v_call: TRBV2; d_call: TRBD1; clone_size: NA
cdr3_nt: TGTGCCAGCAGGGCGGGCAGGCCGCCCTACGAGCAGTACTTC; cdr3_aa: CASRAGRPPYEQYF; j_call: TRBJ2-7; v_call: TRBV5-4; d_call: NA; clone_size: NA
cdr3_nt: TGTGCCAGCAGCCCCGAGGGACAGGACTACGAGCAGTACTTC; cdr3_aa: CASSPEGQDYEQYF; j_call: TRBJ2-7; v_call: TRBV7-9; d_call: TRBD1; clone_size: NA
cdr3_nt: TGTGCCACCAGCAGAGATTTCGCGGGACAGGGTATGGGTCAGCCCCAGCATTTT; cdr3_aa: CATSRDFAGQGMGQPQHF; j_call: TRBJ1-5; v_call: TRBV15; d_call: TRBD1; clone_size: NA
cdr3_nt: TGTGCCAGCAGCCTTAGCGGGGGGGCTCGGGAGCAGTACTTC; cdr3_aa: CASSLSGGAREQYF; j_call: TRBJ2-7; v_call: TRBV6-5; d_call: TRBD2; clone_size: NA
cdr3_nt: TGTGCCAGCAGCCCAGGACTAGCGGGGGGGCCCGAGACCCAGTACTTC; cdr3_aa: CASSPGLAGGPETQYF; j_call: TRBJ2-5; v_call: TRBV28; d_call: TRBD2; clone_size: once
cdr3_nt: TGTGCCTGGAGATCCCCAGGCTTTGGAAACACCATATATTTT; cdr3_aa: CAWRSPGFGNTIYF; j_call: TRBJ1-3; v_call: TRBV30; d_call: NA; clone_size: NA
cdr3_nt: TGCGCCAGCAGCCAAGTCTTGGAGAATTCACCCCTCCACTTT; cdr3_aa: CASSQVLENSPLHF; j_call: TRBJ1-6; v_call: TRBV4-1; d_call: NA; clone_size: NA
cdr3_nt: TGCAGCGTTCACACAACAGGGGGCAACGAGCAGTACTTC; cdr3_aa: CSVHTTGGNEQYF; j_call: TRBJ2-7; v_call: TRBV29-1; d_call: TRBD1; clone_size: NA
cdr3_nt: TGCGCCAGCATCGAGTATGGGACATCCTACGAGCAGTACTTC; cdr3_aa: CASIEYGTSYEQYF; j_call: TRBJ2-7; v_call: TRBV10-2; d_call: NA; clone_size: NA
cdr3_nt: TGTGCCAGCAGTCCCCGACAGGTTTTTCAGCCCCAGCATTTT; cdr3_aa: CASSPRQVFQPQHF; j_call: TRBJ1-5; v_call: TRBV28; d_call: NA; clone_size: NA
cdr3_nt: TGTGCCAGCAGCGTAGAATCCCGTCAGGGGCCCCAGCATTTT; cdr3_aa: CASSVESRQGPQHF; j_call: TRBJ1-5; v_call: TRBV9; d_call: NA; clone_size: NA
cdr3_nt: TGTGCCAGCACCGAATCTGGGGCCCGTAATGAAAAACTGTTTTTT; cdr3_aa: CASTESGARNEKLFF; j_call: TRBJ1-4; v_call: TRBV6-5; d_call: NA; clone_size: NA
cdr3_nt: TGTGCCAGCAGCGTAGCTCCGGGGGGGAACACTGAAGCTTTCTTT; cdr3_aa: CASSVAPGGNTEAFF; j_call: TRBJ1-1; v_call: TRBV9; d_call: NA; clone_size: NA
cdr3_nt: TGTGCCAGCAGCCCGGACAGGGCAAATCAGCCCCAGCATTTT; cdr3_aa: CASSPDRANQPQHF; j_call: TRBJ1-5; v_call: TRBV6-2/TRBV6-3; d_call: TRBD1; clone_size: few
cdr3_nt: TGCAGCGTTGATTTCGGGGGAGGGGACATTCAGTACTTC; cdr3_aa: CSVDFGGGDIQYF; j_call: TRBJ2-4; v_call: TRBV29-1; d_call: TRBD2; clone_size: few
cdr3_nt: TGTGCCAGCAGTGACCGGACAGATCGCGGGAGTCAGCCCCAGCATTTT; cdr3_aa: CASSDRTDRGSQPQHF; j_call: TRBJ1-5; v_call: TRBV6-4; d_call: NA; clone_size: NA
cdr3_nt: TGTGCCAGCAGCTTGGGTTTAGACGGGGGGGCCGGGGAGCTGTTTTTT; cdr3_aa: CASSLGLDGGAGELFF; j_call: TRBJ2-2; v_call: TRBV5-4; d_call: TRBD2; clone_size: NA
cdr3_nt: TGTGCCAGCAGCCCCAGGCGGGGACTTTCCGCCCCCGGGGAGCTGTTTTTT; cdr3_aa: CASSPRRGLSAPGELFF; j_call: TRBJ2-2; v_call: TRBV9; d_call: NA; clone_size: NA
cdr3_nt: TGTGCCAGCAGCCCCCGGCGGCGGTCAGTAGGCTCACCCCTCCACTTT; cdr3_aa: CASSPRRRSVGSPLHF; j_call: TRBJ1-6; v_call: TRBV14; d_call: NA; clone_size: NA
cdr3_nt: TGTGCCAGCTCACCACCTGGACAAACTAACTATGGCTACACCTTC; cdr3_aa: CASSPPGQTNYGYTF; j_call: TRBJ1-2; v_call: TRBV18; d_call: NA; clone_size: NA
cdr3_nt: TGTGCCAGCAGCCAACACCCGGGACAGAGGTACAATGAGCAGTTCTTC; cdr3_aa: CASSQHPGQRYNEQFF; j_call: TRBJ2-1; v_call: TRBV3-1/TRBV3-2; d_call: TRBD1; clone_size: NA
cdr3_nt: TGTGCCAGCAGTTACGCAGACTACACTGAAGCTTTCTTT; cdr3_aa: CASSYADYTEAFF; j_call: TRBJ1-1; v_call: TRBV6-2/TRBV6-3; d_call: NA; clone_size: NA
cdr3_nt: TGTGCCAGCAGTTACGGGGACAGAGCCCTTTATGGCTACACCTTC; cdr3_aa: CASSYGDRALYGYTF; j_call: TRBJ1-2; v_call: TRBV6-5; d_call: TRBD1; clone_size: NA
cdr3_nt: TGTGCCAGCCAGAGGGGGGGCTGGGAGACCCAGTACTTC; cdr3_aa: CASQRGGWETQYF; j_call: TRBJ2-5; v_call: TRBV2; d_call: NA; clone_size: NA
cdr3_nt: TGTGCCACGAGGGACAGCTCTTTAAGGGGCACAGATACGCAGTATTTT; cdr3_aa: CATRDSSLRGTDTQYF; j_call: TRBJ2-3; v_call: TRBV2; d_call: TRBD1; clone_size: NA
cdr3_nt: TGTGCCAGCAGTTTATCCCTCCACGACAGGGTTGGGAGTCTGAACACTGAAGCTTTCTTT; cdr3_aa: CASSLSLHDRVGSLNTEAFF; j_call: TRBJ1-1; v_call: TRBV27; d_call: TRBD1; clone_size: NA
cdr3_nt: TGTGCCAGCAGCGTACCTCGGGGGGGCGGAGATGGCTACACCTTC; cdr3_aa: CASSVPRGGGDGYTF; j_call: TRBJ1-2; v_call: TRBV28; d_call: NA; clone_size: NA
cdr3_nt: TGTGCCAGCGCAGCAGGGGAAGAGACCCAGTACTTC; cdr3_aa: CASAAGEETQYF; j_call: TRBJ2-5; v_call: TRBV9; d_call: NA; clone_size: NA
cdr3_nt: TGTGCCAGCAGTTTAGGGGCCACTGAAGCTTTCTTT; cdr3_aa: CASSLGATEAFF; j_call: TRBJ1-1; v_call: TRBV12-3/TRBV12-4; d_call: NA; clone_size: NA